This note documents a single T cell receptor (beta chain) sequence. Antigen: not known. Profiling relied on immunoSEQ multiplex PCR, and the TCRdb table lists in-frame clones only, not all of them. The sample shows around 64,000 clones, 80% to 90% of them seen only once. This entry comes from a study of T cells in localized non-small cell lung cancer. General observations from the study: A single tumor region was sequenced, leaving heterogeneity possible. Adjacent lung held a median roughly 60 of the top 100 tumor clones.

This CDR3 region has 13 residues. Trimming removed 10 bases from V and 9 bases from J, with 19 bases in between. The germline V gene encodes CDR1 MNHEY and CDR2 SVGAGI. The rearrangement links TRBV6-5 to TRBJ2-1; D may match TRBD1 or TRBD2 (5 bases each). The TCR sequence derives from a man aged 35-75 years with stage I squamous cell lung carcinoma. The material sequenced was peripheral blood, taken before any cancer treatment. The CDR3 sequence: CATGTPLYGEQFF. The CDR3 DNA reads as TGTGCCACCGGGACCCCACTCTACGGTGAGCAGTTCTTC.